The T cell receptor (beta chain) under discussion was sequenced for a study of blood T cell repertoires in COVID-19. Study-level information: Both acute and convalescent COVID-19 samples were obtained from the United States, Italy and Spain. In each case, the material was cDNA or gDNA derived from T cells, B-cell-depleted T cells, or PBMCs.

The CDR3 has 16 amino acids. V was clipped by 1 base and J by 0 bases; unmatched bases: 3. In germline, CDR1 is SGHTA, CDR2 FQGNSA. Per the original methods: Estimation of nucleated cell counts was performed using reference gene primer amplification. This table comes from immunoSEQ multiplex PCR, and its TCRdb copy is limited to in-frame clones, with some not included. V and J calls and clone size are those listed in that table; D and trimming were worked out from the DNA. The sample lists about 170,000 clones, roughly 84% occurring once. The gene calls are TRBV7-2 and TRBJ1-3; 7 nucleotides align to TRBD1. The sample taken for sequencing was peripheral blood. The receptor's source is a man between 65 and 85 years old with active or convalescent COVID-19. CDR3 coding DNA: TGTGCCAGCAGCTTAGGCGGGACAGTCTCTGGAAACACCATATATTTT. Translating it yields CASSLGGTVSGNTIYF.